A single sample gave rise to the 21 T cell receptor beta chains below, sequenced in a study of cytomegalovirus exposure and HLA in healthy donors. Primers for the PCR totalled 60 Vbeta and 13 Jbeta. The method was immunoSEQ multiplex PCR; TCRdb's version includes in-frame clones alone and lacks a portion of them. The repertoire holds about 67,000 clones, with 65% to 70% as singletons. Sequencing input: PBMCs. These TCRs come from a young woman in good health and CMV-seronegative.

The gene calls are TRBV7-8 and TRBJ2-3, with TRBD1 matching 8 bases. Trimming cost V 5 bases and J 6 bases; bases outside gene matches: 10. In germline, CDR1 is SGHVS, CDR2 FQNEAQ. The CDR3 length is 15 residues. CDR3 nucleotides: TGTGCCAGCAGCCCCCGGACAGGGAACTTGGATACGCAGTATTTT. Protein sequence: CASSPRTGNLDTQYF.

This clone was detected a few times. V is TRBV6-5 and J is TRBJ1-5; 8 bases map to TRBD1. The CDR3 is made up of 15 amino acids. The V and J ends lost 6 bases and 6 bases, in that order; junction bases with no gene match: 10. Germline V gene sequence: CDR1 MNHEY, CDR2 SVGAGI. The DNA for the CDR3 is TGTGCCAGCAGCTCGACTCAGGGGGCTGGTCAGCCCCAGCATTTT. This translates into CASSSTQGAGQPQHF.

This clone has just a few counts. CDR3: CASSRRGGTLTDTQYF. CDR3 in DNA: TGTGCCAGCAGTCGACGGGGAGGGACCCTCACAGATACGCAGTATTTT. This chain connects TRBV6-6 to TRBJ2-3, with 7 bases fitting TRBD2. The CDR3 is 16 residues long. J was trimmed by 2 bases and V by 5 bases; bases with no gene match: 10. Germline lookup yields CDR1 MNHNY and CDR2 SVGAGI (reference sequence).

The V and J genes are TRBV5-6 and TRBJ1-2, with D hard to call. Looked up from germline, CDR1 is SGHDT and CDR2 is YYEEEE. The CDR3 spans 14 residues. V was trimmed by 0 bases and J by 0 bases, leaving 6 bases between them. For the CDR3, the DNA is TGTGCCAGCAGCTTGGTTCCCTCTAACTATGGCTACACCTTC. Translated, it gives CASSLVPSNYGYTF.

The rearrangement joins TRBV13 to TRBJ2-2; D gene ambiguous. Trimming shortened V by 5 bases and J by 6 bases, and 10 bases separated the two germline ends. The germline V gene encodes CDR1 PRHDT and CDR2 FYEKMQ (reference sequence). This CDR3 has 13 residues. The CDR3 DNA reads TGTGCCAGCAGCCTCTCGAGGCCCGGGGAGCTGTTTTTT. This encodes CASSLSRPGELFF.

The chain is built from TRBV5-1 and TRBJ2-5; D uncertain. Germline V gene sequence: CDR1 SGHRS, CDR2 YFSETQ. The CDR3 is 13 residues long. The V end was cut by 5 bases, the J end by 2 bases, with 10 bases between. CDR3 DNA sequence: TGCGCCAGCAGGAGGATCCGACAAGAGACCCAGTACTTC. Its protein is CASRRIRQETQYF. Full variable domain (remainder filled in from reference TRBV5-1 and TRBJ2-5): KAGVTQTPRYLIKTRGQQVTLSCSPISGHRSVSWYQQTPGQGLQFLFEYFSETQRNKGNFPGRFSGRQFSNSRSEMNVSTLELGDSALYLCASRRIRQETQYFGPGTRLLVL.

The V and J genes are TRBV7-2 and TRBJ1-4; D not resolved. The CDR3 is 13 residues long. Germline V gene sequence: CDR1 SGHTA, CDR2 FQGNSA. With 8 bases removed from V and 7 bases from J, the gap between germline ends came to 14 bases. The CDR3 DNA reads TGTGCCAGCCTCCAGGAGCGGGGTGAAAAACTGTTTTTT. Translated: CASLQERGEKLFF. The full variable domain, in which reference TRBV7-2 and TRBJ1-4 provide the parts outside the CDR3, is GAGVSQSPSNKVTEKGKDVELRCDPISGHTALYWYRQSLGQGLEFLIYFQGNSAPDKSGLPSDRFSAERTGGSVSTLTIQRTQQEDSAVYLCASLQERGEKLFFGSGTQLSVL.

The chain employs TRBV10-3 and TRBJ2-7; weak D call: TRBD2 (6 bases). CDR1 is ENHRY, CDR2 SYGVKD, per germline. The CDR3 is made up of 17 amino acids. V was shortened by 0 bases and J by 7 bases, with 22 bases between the two germline ends. The CDR3 DNA reads as TGTGCCATCAGTGAGTCGAGGGCTAGTAGCGGCTCGGGGGAGCAGTACTTC. The encoded protein is CAISESRASSGSGEQYF.

Comment on this clone: The same CDR3 arises from other DNA sequences in this sample as well. CDR3 coding DNA: TGCGCCAGCAGCCAAGTCGGTTTCGTGGAGACCCAGTACTTC. Amino acids: CASSQVGFVETQYF. The chain has TRBV4-1 and TRBJ2-5; no clear D. Germline V gene data show CDR1 as MGHRA and CDR2 as YSYEKL. CDR3 length equals 14 residues. The V end lost 1 base, the J end lost 5 bases, and 11 bases lay between the germline ends.

This chain links TRBV4-1 with TRBJ1-2, with D tentatively TRBD1 (6 bases). This CDR3 region has 14 residues. The V end was cut by 1 base, the J end by 5 bases, with 11 bases between. CDR1 is MGHRA, CDR2 YSYEKL, per germline. The CDR3 loop reads CASSQVQGPYGYTF. In nucleotides, the CDR3 is TGCGCCAGCAGCCAAGTACAGGGCCCTTATGGCTACACCTTC.

V and J are TRBV7-9 and TRBJ2-6; 8 nucleotides align to TRBD2. CDR3 size: 18 residues. Germline V lookup: CDR1 SEHNR, CDR2 FQNEAQ (reference sequence). V was clipped by 3 bases and J by 2 bases; unmatched bases: 9. The CDR3 DNA follows: TGTGCCAGCAGCTTCTACCGGGGGGGCGCGGCTGGGGCCAACGTCCTGACTTTC. Amino acid sequence: CASSFYRGGAAGANVLTF.

This clone was seen a few times. The rearrangement joins TRBV2 to TRBJ2-1; TRBD1 is a possible D gene (5 bases). From germline, CDR1 is SNHLY and CDR2 FYNNEI. This CDR3 is 14 amino acids long. V lost 6 bases, J lost 5 bases, and 14 bases lay in between. The DNA of the CDR3 is TGTGCCAGCAGCCCTAGGGGCATGGACAATGAGCAGTTCTTC. This translates into CASSPRGMDNEQFF.

This clone occurred a few times. The V gene is TRBV28, the J gene TRBJ1-2; TRBD1 might be the D (5 bases). The CDR3 has 14 residues. Germline V CDR1 and CDR2: MDHEN, SYDVKM. Between the trimmed V and J ends, which lost 7 bases and 8 bases, there was a span of 20 bases. Here the CDR3 reads CASKDTLFVQGYTF. For the CDR3, the DNA is TGTGCCAGCAAGGACACATTATTTGTTCAAGGCTACACCTTC.

The chain combines TRBV19 with TRBJ1-1; no clear D gene. Trimming removed 5 bases at V and 2 bases at J, with 12 bases between. CDR1 LNHDA and CDR2 SQIVND come from the germline V gene (reference sequence). This CDR3 has 14 amino acids. The CDR3 DNA reads as TGTGCCAGTAGTCCGTTTTTGCTAAACACTGAAGCTTTCTTT. This encodes CASSPFLLNTEAFF.

As DNA, the CDR3 is TGTGCCAGCAGGACCGGACAGGGTGGCGGGCAGCCCCAGCATTTT. Its translation is CASRTGQGGGQPQHF. The chain couples TRBV6-6 to TRBJ1-5; 8 bases map to TRBD1. The germline gives CDR1 MNHNY, CDR2 SVGAGI (reference sequence). CDR3 length equals 15 residues. The V segment lost 6 bases and the J segment 7 bases; nucleotides outside the gene matches: 11.

This clone was recorded once. The chain combines TRBV5-5 with TRBJ1-5; possible D gene TRBD1, 6 bases. CDR1 and CDR2 (germline): SGHKS, YYEKEE (reference sequence). V lost 2 bases to trimming and J lost 1 base, with 13 bases between them. The CDR3 consists of 16 residues. This CDR3 reads CASSLYGTRSNQPQHF. The DNA for the CDR3 is TGTGCCAGCAGCTTATACGGGACACGGAGCAATCAGCCCCAGCATTTT.

This chain connects TRBV5-1 to TRBJ2-5; possible D gene TRBD2, 5 bases. V lost 4 bases, J lost 6 bases, and 16 bases lay in between. Germline V gene data show CDR1 as SGHRS and CDR2 as YFSETQ. The CDR3 spans 14 residues. CDR3 loop: CASSTRTEEKTQYF. In nucleotides, the CDR3 is TGCGCCAGCAGCACCCGGACGGAGGAGAAGACCCAGTACTTC.

This chain connects TRBV5-4 to TRBJ2-3, with 11 bases aligning to TRBD2. The J segment lost 5 bases and the V segment lost 4 bases, leaving 9 bases of the junction unmatched. CDR1 is SGHNT and CDR2 is YYREEE in the germline V gene (reference sequence). This CDR3 has 16 residues. CDR3 sequence: CASSRTPSGGKDTQYF. The DNA of the CDR3 is TGTGCCAGCAGCCGCACGCCTAGCGGGGGGAAAGATACGCAGTATTTT.

This clone occurred a few times. The J gene is TRBJ1-1, the V gene TRBV27; D is perhaps TRBD1 (5 bases). Germline lookup yields CDR1 MNHEY and CDR2 SMNVEV (reference sequence). Trimming removed 2 bases from V and 5 bases from J, with 12 bases in between. CDR3 length equals 14 residues. CDR3 amino acids: CASSLSGGRTEAFF. CDR3 sequence (DNA): TGTGCCAGCAGTTTAAGCGGGGGGAGGACTGAAGCTTTCTTT.

The rearrangement uses TRBV2 and TRBJ1-2, with D tentatively TRBD1 (5 bases). Germline V gene sequence: CDR1 SNHLY, CDR2 FYNNEI. CDR3 length: 15 residues. Trimming took off 7 bases at V and 4 bases at J, with 19 bases between the two ends. CDR3 sequence: CASTGHGRARYGYTF. In DNA form, the CDR3 reads TGTGCCAGCACTGGCCACGGCAGGGCTCGCTATGGCTACACCTTC.

The chain couples TRBV28 to TRBJ1-6; TRBD1 is a possible D gene (5 bases). The CDR3 length is 16 residues. Trimming shortened V by 2 bases and J by 7 bases, and 15 bases separated the two germline ends. Germline assignment: CDR1 MDHEN and CDR2 SYDVKM. The CDR3 spells CASSLRGLGDNSPLHF. The CDR3 DNA reads TGTGCCAGCAGTTTAAGGGGTCTCGGAGACAATTCACCCCTCCACTTT.